This T cell receptor beta chain was captured by sequencing in a study of regulatory T cells in long-lasting Graves disease. Study at large: Antithyroid drugs had been given to newly diagnosed Graves' patients for under 3 months.

CDR3-region Arm-PCR and iRepertoire HTBI primers produced the TCR beta libraries. Via MiXCR, TCRdb re-called the multiplex PCR reads, giving one row per CDR3 protein. The sample includes 450,000 to 700,000 distinct CDR3 sequences, approximately 12% of them seen just once. This clonotype showed up just a few times. Since a much larger clone is just one base distant, this may be a read error. Time point reported: newly diagnosed GD, antithyroid drugs for less than 3 months. PBMC RNA was the source of the TCR library. This CDR3 is 16 amino acids long. These data were likewise used in another study, on T cells in Graves' hyperthyroidism and ophthalmopathy.

Source: peripheral blood mononuclear cells (PBMCs), taken at new diagnosis, from a patient treated with antithyroid drugs. The chain couples TRBV12-3 or TRBV12-4 to TRBJ2-7; 12 bases map to TRBD2. This receptor was obtained from a man aged 25 to 40 with Graves disease. The CDR3 here is CASSKGTGTSGYEQHF. The CDR3 DNA reads as TGTGCCAGCAGTAAGGGGACCGGGACTAGCGGGTACGAGCAGCACTTC.